The clone carrying this T cell receptor (beta chain) was observed at least ten times. In preparing bulk TCR libraries, previously described methods and listed TCR primers were used. TCRdb independently ran MiXCR on the PCR reads; one entry per CDR3 protein. The sample comprises over 600,000 distinct CDR3 sequences, just under 20% of which are singletons, and 0.7% to 1% rests with the top ten. The data belong to a study of molecular identifiers for immune sequencing clone quantification. Background on the study: Replicates partitioned RNA from approximately 20,000 or 98,000 naive CD8 cells into five parts, sequencing four.

J gave up 2 bases and V 5 bases, and 7 bases lay outside the gene matches. Germline V gene lookup returns CDR1 ENHRY and CDR2 SYGVKD. The CDR3 is 15 amino acids. The chain is built from TRBV10-3 and TRBJ2-7; 9 bases agree with TRBD1. The sample was naive CD8+ T cells from blood, with Jurkat cell RNA spiked in. Subset indicated: FACS-sorted CD8+CD4-CCR7+CD45RA+ naive T cells. This receptor was identified in a human donor in good health. Some libraries in this study had Jurkat cell RNA spiked in. In DNA, the CDR3 is TGTGCCATCAGTAAAGACAGGGGGTGGACCTACGAGCAGTACTTC. Protein product: CAISKDRGWTYEQYF.